This is a list of T cell receptor beta chains from one sample in a study of blood T cells in healthy people across ages. TCRdb re-called the 5' RACE reads with MiXCR, one entry per CDR3 protein. The data contain approximately 780,000 distinct CDR3 sequences, about 26% of them singletons. These data were also filed under a second study, of T cells of mothers and their children.

Sequencing was carried out using blood. Source of these receptors: a boy aged 5-17 years in good health. Both conserved end residues are part of each CDR3. The D gene is left open where the match is weak. Size is omitted from some rows. Given values are once, few, many or a class for expanded clones.

V gene: TRBV6-5
clone size: few
J gene: TRBJ2-2
D gene: TRBD1
CDR3 protein: CASSPGGPGELFF
CDR3 DNA: TGTGCCAGCAGTCCAGGGGGACCCGGGGAGCTGTTTTTT

V gene: TRBV3-1
clone size: .
J gene: TRBJ2-1
D gene: .
CDR3 protein: CASRPPSGREQFF
CDR3 DNA: TGTGCCAGCAGACCCCCGTCCGGGCGTGAGCAGTTCTTC

V gene: TRBV27
clone size: .
J gene: TRBJ2-3
D gene: .
CDR3 protein: CASSRPGGGTDTQYF
CDR3 DNA: TGTGCCAGCAGTCGCCCCGGAGGGGGCACAGATACGCAGTATTTT

V gene: TRBV6-2/TRBV6-3
clone size: few
J gene: TRBJ2-5
D gene: .
CDR3 protein: CASGRAGSRETQYF
CDR3 DNA: TGTGCCAGTGGAAGGGCGGGGTCTAGGGAGACCCAGTACTTC

V gene: TRBV5-1
clone size: few
J gene: TRBJ2-7
D gene: .
CDR3 protein: CASSLEGDGQYEQYF
CDR3 DNA: TGCGCCAGCAGCCTCGAAGGGGACGGGCAATACGAGCAGTACTTC

V gene: TRBV3-1
clone size: many
J gene: TRBJ2-5
D gene: .
CDR3 protein: CASSRWGETQYF
CDR3 DNA: TGTGCCAGCAGCCGGTGGGGGGAGACCCAGTACTTC

V gene: TRBV6-6
clone size: few
J gene: TRBJ1-1
D gene: .
CDR3 protein: CASSSFAREAFF
CDR3 DNA: TGTGCCAGCAGTTCCTTCGCCAGGGAAGCTTTCTTT

V gene: TRBV7-2
clone size: .
J gene: TRBJ1-4
D gene: .
CDR3 protein: CASSLGGRIANEKLFF
CDR3 DNA: TGTGCCAGCAGCTTAGGCGGGAGAATAGCTAATGAAAAACTGTTTTTT

V gene: TRBV27
clone size: .
J gene: TRBJ2-5
D gene: .
CDR3 protein: CASSPRAPGYQETQYF
CDR3 DNA: TGTGCCAGCAGTCCGAGGGCCCCTGGGTACCAAGAGACCCAGTACTTC

V gene: TRBV4-2
clone size: .
J gene: TRBJ2-3
D gene: TRBD2
CDR3 protein: CASSQGVLAGKTDTQYF
CDR3 DNA: TGTGCCAGCAGCCAAGGTGTTCTAGCGGGGAAGACAGATACGCAGTATTTT

V gene: TRBV12-3/TRBV12-4
clone size: few
J gene: TRBJ1-2
D gene: .
CDR3 protein: CASNEGQYYGYTF
CDR3 DNA: TGTGCCAGCAACGAGGGACAATACTATGGCTACACCTTC

V gene: TRBV5-1
clone size: few
J gene: TRBJ2-3
D gene: .
CDR3 protein: CASSLGLRTDTQYF
CDR3 DNA: TGCGCCAGCAGCTTAGGACTACGCACAGATACGCAGTATTTT

V gene: TRBV3-1
clone size: .
J gene: TRBJ2-5
D gene: TRBD2
CDR3 protein: CASSQDSSGGIRVETQYF
CDR3 DNA: TGTGCCAGCAGCCAAGATTCTAGCGGGGGGATTCGGGTGGAGACCCAGTACTTC

V gene: TRBV29-1
clone size: .
J gene: TRBJ1-2
D gene: .
CDR3 protein: CSVGEGSRYGYTF
CDR3 DNA: TGCAGCGTTGGGGAGGGGTCGCGGTATGGCTACACCTTC

V gene: TRBV27
clone size: .
J gene: TRBJ2-5
D gene: TRBD2
CDR3 protein: CASSWDGGKTQYF
CDR3 DNA: TGTGCCAGCAGCTGGGACGGGGGGAAGACCCAGTACTTC

V gene: TRBV6-1
clone size: .
J gene: TRBJ2-3
D gene: .
CDR3 protein: CASRDSDRPDTQYF
CDR3 DNA: TGTGCCAGCAGGGACTCAGACAGACCGGATACGCAGTATTTT

V gene: TRBV7-2
clone size: .
J gene: TRBJ2-5
D gene: .
CDR3 protein: CASSPQGPRETQYF
CDR3 DNA: TGTGCCAGCAGCCCACAGGGTCCCCGAGAGACCCAGTACTTC

V gene: TRBV4-2
clone size: few
J gene: TRBJ2-5
D gene: .
CDR3 protein: CASSQGNFKETQYF
CDR3 DNA: TGTGCCAGCAGCCAAGGGAATTTTAAAGAGACCCAGTACTTC

V gene: TRBV28
clone size: .
J gene: TRBJ2-7
D gene: .
CDR3 protein: CARSLRAGAYEQYF
CDR3 DNA: TGTGCCCGCAGTTTACGGGCAGGGGCCTACGAGCAGTACTTC

V gene: TRBV12-3/TRBV12-4
clone size: .
J gene: TRBJ2-3
D gene: TRBD2
CDR3 protein: CASSFGGARNTQYF
CDR3 DNA: TGTGCCAGCAGCTTCGGGGGGGCACGGAATACGCAGTATTTT

V gene: TRBV7-9
clone size: .
J gene: TRBJ2-5
D gene: TRBD2
CDR3 protein: CASSLERDGPGGHF
CDR3 DNA: TGTGCCAGCAGCTTAGAGCGGGACGGTCCCGGTGGGCACTTC

V gene: TRBV20-1
clone size: once
J gene: TRBJ1-3
D gene: .
CDR3 protein: CSASGRSRGNTIYF
CDR3 DNA: TGCAGTGCTAGTGGCAGAAGCAGAGGAAACACCATATATTTT

V gene: TRBV11-2
clone size: .
J gene: TRBJ2-1
D gene: TRBD2
CDR3 protein: CASSFRLAGTDEQFF
CDR3 DNA: TGTGCCAGCAGCTTTCGACTAGCGGGGACCGATGAGCAGTTCTTC

V gene: TRBV9
clone size: .
J gene: TRBJ2-2
D gene: .
CDR3 protein: CASSVLSGRSTGELFF
CDR3 DNA: TGTGCCAGCAGCGTACTGTCAGGGAGGAGCACCGGGGAGCTGTTTTTT

V gene: TRBV6-5
clone size: few
J gene: TRBJ2-1
D gene: .
CDR3 protein: CASRPSGVREQFF
CDR3 DNA: TGTGCCAGCAGGCCAAGTGGGGTTAGGGAGCAGTTCTTC

V gene: TRBV12-5
clone size: .
J gene: TRBJ2-3
D gene: .
CDR3 protein: CASGFLVAASTDTQYF
CDR3 DNA: TGTGCTAGTGGTTTTCTGGTAGCCGCTAGCACAGATACGCAGTATTTT

V gene: TRBV6-6
clone size: .
J gene: TRBJ1-4
D gene: .
CDR3 protein: CASSYTQGQGEKLFF
CDR3 DNA: TGTGCCAGCAGTTATACACAGGGTCAGGGTGAAAAACTGTTTTTT

V gene: TRBV9
clone size: .
J gene: TRBJ2-6
D gene: .
CDR3 protein: CASSDSGFSGANVLTF
CDR3 DNA: TGTGCCAGCAGCGATTCAGGCTTCTCTGGGGCCAACGTCCTGACTTTC

V gene: TRBV20-1
clone size: .
J gene: TRBJ2-1
D gene: TRBD2
CDR3 protein: CSASVGGFSYNEQFF
CDR3 DNA: TGCAGTGCTAGTGTCGGGGGGTTCTCCTACAATGAGCAGTTCTTC

V gene: TRBV10-1
clone size: many
J gene: TRBJ2-3
D gene: .
CDR3 protein: CASSEDSTDTQYF
CDR3 DNA: TGCGCCAGCAGTGAGGATAGCACAGATACGCAGTATTTT